This T cell receptor beta chain was obtained from a study of T cell responses to AZD1222 COVID-19 vaccine. A single count supports this clone. Its target is not known. Study-wide points: Distributed over spike, vaccine-associated CD4 TCRs predominated at 160-218 and 743-854. After the peak T cell response, and only then, were repertoires sampled. At study baseline, merely five or six AZD1222 recipients were seropositive. Donors, mostly white British, included more females; clonal diversity was possibly underestimated.

Deletions cut 0 bases from V and 3 bases from J, with 10 bases between. The germline gives CDR1 SGDLS, CDR2 YYNGEE. The CDR3 spans 15 residues. The data were produced by immunoSEQ multiplex PCR, yet TCRdb's version contains in-frame clones alone and is incomplete. The data hold 150,000 or so clones, with just over 90% observed a single time. The V gene is TRBV9, the J gene TRBJ2-4; D might be TRBD1 (5 bases). The sequenced sample was peripheral blood, obtained on day 0 of AZD1222 vaccination. This TCR derives from an adult in good health. CDR3 sequence (DNA): TGTGCCAGCAGCGTAGCAGGGATGGACAAAAACATTCAGTACTTC. This gives the protein CASSVAGMDKNIQYF.